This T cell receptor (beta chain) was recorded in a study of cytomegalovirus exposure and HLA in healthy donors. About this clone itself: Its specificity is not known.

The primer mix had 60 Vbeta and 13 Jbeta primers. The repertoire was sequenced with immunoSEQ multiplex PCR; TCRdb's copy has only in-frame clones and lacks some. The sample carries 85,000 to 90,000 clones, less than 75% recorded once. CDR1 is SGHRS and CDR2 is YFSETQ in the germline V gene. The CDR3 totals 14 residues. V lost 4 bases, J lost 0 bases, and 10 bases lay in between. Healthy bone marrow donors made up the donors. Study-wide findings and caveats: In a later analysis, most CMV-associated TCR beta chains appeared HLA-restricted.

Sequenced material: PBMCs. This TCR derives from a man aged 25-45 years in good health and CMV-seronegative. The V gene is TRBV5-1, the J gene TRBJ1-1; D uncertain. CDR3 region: CASSPRAMNTEAFF. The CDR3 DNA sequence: TGCGCCAGCAGCCCCCGAGCAATGAACACTGAAGCTTTCTTT.